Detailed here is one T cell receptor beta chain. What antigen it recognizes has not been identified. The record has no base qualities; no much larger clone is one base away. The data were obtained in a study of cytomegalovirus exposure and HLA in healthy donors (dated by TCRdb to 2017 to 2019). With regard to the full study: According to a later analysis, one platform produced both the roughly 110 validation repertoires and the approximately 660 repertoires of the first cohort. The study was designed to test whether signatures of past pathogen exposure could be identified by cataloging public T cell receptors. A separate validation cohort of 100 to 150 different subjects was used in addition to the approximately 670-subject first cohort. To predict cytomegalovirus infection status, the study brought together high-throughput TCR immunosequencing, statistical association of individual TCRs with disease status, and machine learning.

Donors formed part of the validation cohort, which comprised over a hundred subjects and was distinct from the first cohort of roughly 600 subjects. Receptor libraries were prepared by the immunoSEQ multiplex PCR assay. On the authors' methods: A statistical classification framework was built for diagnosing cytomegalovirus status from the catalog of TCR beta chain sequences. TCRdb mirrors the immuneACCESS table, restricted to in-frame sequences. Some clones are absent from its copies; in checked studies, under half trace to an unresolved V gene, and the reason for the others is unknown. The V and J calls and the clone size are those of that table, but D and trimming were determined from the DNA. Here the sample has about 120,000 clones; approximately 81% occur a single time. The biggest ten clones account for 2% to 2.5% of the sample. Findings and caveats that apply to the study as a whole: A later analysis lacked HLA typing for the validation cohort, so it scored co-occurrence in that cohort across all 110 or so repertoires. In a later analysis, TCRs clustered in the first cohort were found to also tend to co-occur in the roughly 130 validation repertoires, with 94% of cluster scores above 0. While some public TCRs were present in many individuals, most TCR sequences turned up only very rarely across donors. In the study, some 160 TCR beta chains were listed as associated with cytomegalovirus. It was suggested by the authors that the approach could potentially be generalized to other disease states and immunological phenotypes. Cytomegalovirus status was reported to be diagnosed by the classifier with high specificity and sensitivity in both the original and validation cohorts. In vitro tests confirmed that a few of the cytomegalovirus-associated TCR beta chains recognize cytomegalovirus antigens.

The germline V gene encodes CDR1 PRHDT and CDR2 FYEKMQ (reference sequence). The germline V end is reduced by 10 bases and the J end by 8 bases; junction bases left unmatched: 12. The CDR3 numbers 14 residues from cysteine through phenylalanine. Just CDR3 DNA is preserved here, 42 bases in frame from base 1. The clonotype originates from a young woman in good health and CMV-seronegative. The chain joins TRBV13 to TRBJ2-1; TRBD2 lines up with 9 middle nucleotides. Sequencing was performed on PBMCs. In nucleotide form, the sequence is TGTGCCACCGAGCAGCGGGGGGCGGAAGATGAGCAGTTCTTC. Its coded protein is CATEQRGAEDEQFF.